These 23 T cell receptor beta chains were sequenced from one sample in a study of CXCR3-negative and CXCR3-positive naive CD8 T cells. Study observations and caveats: CXCR3-positive naive cells carried more hydrophobic TRB CDR3s than CXCR3-negative ones.

What these receptors recognize is not known. Through 5' RACE with UMI labels, the TRB cDNA libraries were prepared. TCRdb re-analyzed the 5' RACE reads; it lists each CDR3 protein once, without DNA. The sample features 75,000 to 100,000 distinct CDR3 sequences, with 0.95% to 1.4% in its top ten. The specimen sequenced was naive CXCR3+ CD8+ T cells from blood. This sample's subset: CD45RO-CCR7+CD27+CD95- naive CD8+ T cells expressing CXCR3 (TNR3+). Every receptor here comes from a human donor in good health. Some clones in this sample may be carry-over from other donors' samples.

CDR3 protein: CASSYTQGGQYEQYF. The gene calls are TRBV6-5 and TRBJ2-7; lacking DNA, the TRBD1 call made by TCRdb goes unchecked. This CDR3 has 15 amino acids. From germline, CDR1 is MNHEY and CDR2 SVGAGI.

This chain connects TRBV5-1 to TRBJ2-3; the TRBD2 assignment by TCRdb is unverifiable without DNA. Germline V gives CDR1 SGHRS, CDR2 YFSETQ. The CDR3 consists of 16 residues. The CDR3 sequence: CASRVPPGGQVDTQYF. Full variable domain (remainder filled in from reference TRBV5-1 and TRBJ2-3): KAGVTQTPRYLIKTRGQQVTLSCSPISGHRSVSWYQQTPGQGLQFLFEYFSETQRNKGNFPGRFSGRQFSNSRSEMNVSTLELGDSALYLCASRVPPGGQVDTQYFGPGTRLTVL.

The CDR3 sequence is CASSSIYTGQGSYEQYF. The chain combines TRBV13 with TRBJ2-7; TCRdb's D gene call, TRBD1, goes unchecked for lack of DNA. This CDR3 contains 17 residues. Germline-derived CDR1 and CDR2 are PRHDT and FYEKMQ (reference sequence).

The J gene is TRBJ2-1, the V gene TRBV6-1. The CDR3 contains 15 residues. The germline gives CDR1 MNHNS, CDR2 SASEGT. The CDR3 protein is CASSEKGDGYNEQFF.

V is TRBV2 and J is TRBJ2-7. The CDR3 runs 11 residues. Germline CDR1 is SNHLY and CDR2 is FYNNEI. This chain's CDR3 is CASGSAYEQYF.

The chain combines TRBV20-1 with TRBJ2-5; TCRdb returns TRBD1, unconfirmable since there is no DNA. Germline CDR1 reads DFQATT; CDR2 reads SNEGSKA (reference sequence). The CDR3 is 16 amino acids. The CDR3 reads CSARDQTGGGEETQYF.

This chain connects TRBV6-2 or TRBV6-3 to TRBJ2-5; TCRdb names TRBD1, which stays unverified in the absence of DNA. Germline CDR1 reads MNHEY; CDR2 reads SVGEGT. The CDR3 spans 17 residues. CDR3: CASRFVAPGDSGKTQYF.

The CDR3 region is CASSFGTVDSNQPQHF. The chain couples TRBV12-3 or TRBV12-4 to TRBJ1-5; TCRdb's assignment of TRBD1 cannot be checked, as there is no DNA. This CDR3 contains 16 residues.

This chain connects TRBV4-1 to TRBJ2-7; the D call of TRBD2 rests on TCRdb alone, since no DNA is present to check it. The germline V gene has CDR1 MGHRA and CDR2 YSYEKL. This CDR3 comprises 14 residues. CDR3 amino acids: CASGPWTSGYEQYF.

The chain uses TRBV5-6 and TRBJ2-5; TCRdb proposes TRBD2, but this gene call is untestable without DNA. CDR3 length: 14 amino acids. Germline V lookup: CDR1 SGHDT, CDR2 YYEEEE. The chain's CDR3 is CASSLMEGLETQYF.

This rearrangement joins TRBV7-9 to TRBJ2-3; TCRdb names TRBD2, which stays unverified in the absence of DNA. The CDR3 is made up of 14 amino acids. The germline CDR1 and CDR2 sequences are SEHNR and FQNEAQ (reference sequence). CDR3 loop: CASSSRDYSDTQYF.

V gene TRBV7-2 combines with J gene TRBJ2-1. This CDR3 is 13 amino acids long. The germline V gene has CDR1 SGHTA and CDR2 FQGNSA. CDR3 loop: CASSPIWVNEQFF.

J is TRBJ2-1 and V is TRBV20-1; without DNA, the TCRdb call of TRBD2 cannot be checked. CDR3 length: 16 amino acids. Germline values: CDR1 DFQATT, CDR2 SNEGSKA (reference sequence). The CDR3: CKGSGISGRAYNEQFF.

The chain uses TRBV29-1 and TRBJ1-3. This CDR3 has 16 amino acids. Germline V CDR1 and CDR2: SQVTM, ANQGSEA. The CDR3 here is CSVEGQELFSGNTIYF. The complete variable domain, with remaining parts taken from reference TRBV29-1 and TRBJ1-3, reads SAVISQKPSRDICQRGTSLTIQCQVDSQVTMMFWYRQQPGQSLTLIATANQGSEATYESGFVIDKFPISRPNLTFSTLTVSNMSPEDSSIYLCSVEGQELFSGNTIYFGEGSWLTVV.

CDR3 in amino acids: CASSLAPTGDGYTF. The chain has TRBV5-1 and TRBJ1-2; TCRdb selects TRBD1, and the lack of DNA leaves this call unchecked. CDR1 and CDR2 (germline): SGHRS, YFSETQ. The CDR3 extends over 14 amino acids.

This chain joins TRBV7-9 and TRBJ2-3. The CDR3 totals 15 residues. From germline, CDR1 is SEHNR and CDR2 FQNEAQ (reference sequence). The CDR3 loop is CASSSSQVRQDTQYF. Variable domain in full (rest from reference TRBV7-9 and TRBJ2-3): DTGVSQNPRHKITKRGQNVTFRCDPISEHNRLYWYRQTLGQGPEFLTYFQNEAQLEKSRLLSDRFSAERPKGSFSTLEIQRTEQGDSAMYLCASSSSQVRQDTQYFGPGTRLTVL.

This rearrangement joins TRBV7-8 to TRBJ2-5; the D gene TCRdb calls, TRBD1, cannot be checked with no DNA. The CDR3 loop spans 17 amino acids. Germline loops: CDR1 SGHVS, CDR2 FQNEAQ. The CDR3 protein is CASSLAEGWVDQESQYF.

This CDR3 is CASSLALDSSYEQYF. The V and J genes are TRBV12-3 or TRBV12-4 and TRBJ2-7. The CDR3 has 15 amino acids.

The rearrangement uses TRBV27 and TRBJ2-1; TCRdb gives TRBD2 as the D gene, but with no DNA this cannot be confirmed. CDR1 is MNHEY and CDR2 is SMNVEV in the germline V gene (reference sequence). The CDR3 runs to 19 residues. The CDR3 sequence is CASSIGLAGAMDSYNEQFF.

The chain employs TRBV19 and TRBJ2-5; TCRdb's D call of TRBD1 is untestable without DNA. CDR3 length: 15 amino acids. Germline V gives CDR1 LNHDA, CDR2 SQIVND (reference sequence). CDR3 sequence: CASTEGTGGAKTQYF. Full variable domain (missing parts from reference TRBV19 and TRBJ2-5): DGGITQSPKYLFRKEGQNVTLSCEQNLNHDAMYWYRQDPGQGLRLIYYSQIVNDFQKGDIAEGYSVSREKKESFPLTVTSAQKNPTAFYLCASTEGTGGAKTQYFGPGTRLLVL.

The chain has TRBV12-3 or TRBV12-4 and TRBJ1-2; without DNA, the TCRdb call of TRBD1 cannot be checked. CDR3 length equals 13 residues. The CDR3 reads CASSPAWNYGYTF.

This sequence joins TRBV7-9 and TRBJ2-1; TCRdb's D call of TRBD2 is untestable without DNA. The CDR3 is made up of 16 amino acids. CDR1 SEHNR and CDR2 FQNEAQ come from the germline V gene (reference sequence). The CDR3 loop is CASSLAGGLAGGEQFF.

V gene TRBV28 combines with J gene TRBJ2-1; TCRdb reports TRBD1, a call that lacks DNA to check it against. This CDR3 spans 16 amino acids. The germline V gene encodes CDR1 MDHEN and CDR2 SYDVKM. CDR3 in amino acids: CASRLPWTGRLGEQFF. Full variable domain (outside the CDR3, taken from reference TRBV28 and TRBJ2-1): DVKVTQSSRYLVKRTGEKVFLECVQDMDHENMFWYRQDPGLGLRLIYFSYDVKMKEKGDIPEGYSVSREKKERFSLILESASTNQTSMYLCASRLPWTGRLGEQFFGPGTRLTVL.